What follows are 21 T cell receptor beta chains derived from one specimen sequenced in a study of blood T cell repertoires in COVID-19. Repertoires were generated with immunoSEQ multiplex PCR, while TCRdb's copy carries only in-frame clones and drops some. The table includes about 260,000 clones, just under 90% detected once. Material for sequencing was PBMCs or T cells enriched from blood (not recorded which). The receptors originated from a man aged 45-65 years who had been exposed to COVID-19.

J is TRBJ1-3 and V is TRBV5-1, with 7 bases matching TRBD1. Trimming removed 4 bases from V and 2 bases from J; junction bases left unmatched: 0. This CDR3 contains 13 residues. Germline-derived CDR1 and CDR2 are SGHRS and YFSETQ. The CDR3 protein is CASSDRAGNTIYF. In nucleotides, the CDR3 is TGCGCCAGCAGCGACAGGGCTGGAAACACCATATATTTT.

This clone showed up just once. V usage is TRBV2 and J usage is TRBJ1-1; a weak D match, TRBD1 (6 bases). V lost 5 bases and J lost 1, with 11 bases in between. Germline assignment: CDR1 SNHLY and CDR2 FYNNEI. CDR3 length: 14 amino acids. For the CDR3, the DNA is TGTGCCAGCAGTCTACAGGGTTCGAACACTGAAGCTTTCTTT. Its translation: CASSLQGSNTEAFF.

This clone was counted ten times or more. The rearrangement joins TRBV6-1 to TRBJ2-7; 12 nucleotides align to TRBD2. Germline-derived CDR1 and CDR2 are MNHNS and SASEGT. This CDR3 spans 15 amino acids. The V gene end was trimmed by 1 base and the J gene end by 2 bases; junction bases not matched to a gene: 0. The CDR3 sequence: CASSEGLAGAYEQYV. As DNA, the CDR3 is TGTGCCAGCAGTGAAGGACTAGCGGGGGCCTACGAGCAGTACGTC.

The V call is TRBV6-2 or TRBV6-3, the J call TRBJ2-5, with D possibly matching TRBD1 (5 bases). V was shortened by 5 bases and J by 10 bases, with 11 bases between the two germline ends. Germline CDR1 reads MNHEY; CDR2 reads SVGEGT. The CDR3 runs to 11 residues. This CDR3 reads CASSSSTVQYF. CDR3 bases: TGTGCCAGCAGTAGCTCGACAGTCCAGTACTTC.

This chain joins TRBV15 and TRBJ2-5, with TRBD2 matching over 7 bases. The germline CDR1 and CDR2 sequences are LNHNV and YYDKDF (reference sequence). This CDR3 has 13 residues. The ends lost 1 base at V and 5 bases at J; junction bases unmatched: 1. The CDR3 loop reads CATSRARGETQYF. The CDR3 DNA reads TGTGCCACCAGCAGAGCGCGGGGGGAGACCCAGTACTTC.

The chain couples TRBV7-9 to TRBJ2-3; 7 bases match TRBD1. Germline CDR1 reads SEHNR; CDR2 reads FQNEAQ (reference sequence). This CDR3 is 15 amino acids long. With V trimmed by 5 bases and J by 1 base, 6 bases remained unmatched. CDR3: CASSRDRAGTDTQYF. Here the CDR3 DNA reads TGTGCCAGCAGCCGCGACAGGGCTGGCACAGATACGCAGTATTTT.

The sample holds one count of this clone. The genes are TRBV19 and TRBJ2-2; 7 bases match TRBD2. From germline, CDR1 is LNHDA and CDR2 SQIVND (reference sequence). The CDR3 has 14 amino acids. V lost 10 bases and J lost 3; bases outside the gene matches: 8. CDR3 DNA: TGTGCCACTTCAGCGGGAAGATACACCGGGGAGCTGTTTTTT. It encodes CATSAGRYTGELFF.

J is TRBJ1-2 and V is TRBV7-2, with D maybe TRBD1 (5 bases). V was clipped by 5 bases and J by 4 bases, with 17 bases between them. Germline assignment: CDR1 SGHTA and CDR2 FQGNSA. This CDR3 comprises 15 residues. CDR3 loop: CASSVGAGPGYGYTF. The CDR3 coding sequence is TGTGCCAGCAGCGTTGGGGCAGGGCCTGGCTATGGCTACACCTTC.

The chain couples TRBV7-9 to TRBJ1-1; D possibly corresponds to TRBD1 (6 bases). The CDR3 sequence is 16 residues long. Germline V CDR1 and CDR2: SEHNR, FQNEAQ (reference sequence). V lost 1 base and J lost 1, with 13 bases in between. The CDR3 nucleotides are TGTGCCAGCAGCTTAGGGCTGGGGGCGACGAACACTGAAGCTTTCTTT. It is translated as CASSLGLGATNTEAFF.

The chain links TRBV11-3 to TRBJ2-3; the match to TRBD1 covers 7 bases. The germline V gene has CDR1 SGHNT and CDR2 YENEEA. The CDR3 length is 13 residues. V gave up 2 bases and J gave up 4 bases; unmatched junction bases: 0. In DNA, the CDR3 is TGTGCCAGCAGCTTACAGGGGGCAGATACGCAGTATTTT. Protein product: CASSLQGADTQYF.

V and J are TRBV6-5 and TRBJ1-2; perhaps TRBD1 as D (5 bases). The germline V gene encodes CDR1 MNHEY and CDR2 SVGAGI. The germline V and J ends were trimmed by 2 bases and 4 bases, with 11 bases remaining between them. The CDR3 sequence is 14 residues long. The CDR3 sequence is CASSYLQAGYGYTF. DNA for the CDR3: TGTGCCAGCAGTTACCTACAGGCCGGCTATGGCTACACCTTC.

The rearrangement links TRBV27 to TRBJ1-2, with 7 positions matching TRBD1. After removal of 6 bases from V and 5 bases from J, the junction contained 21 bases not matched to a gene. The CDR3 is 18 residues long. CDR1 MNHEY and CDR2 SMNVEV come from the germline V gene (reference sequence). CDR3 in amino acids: CASRGNLGDRRPRYGYTF. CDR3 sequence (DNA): TGTGCCAGCAGGGGGAATTTAGGGGACAGACGACCGAGGTATGGCTACACCTTC.

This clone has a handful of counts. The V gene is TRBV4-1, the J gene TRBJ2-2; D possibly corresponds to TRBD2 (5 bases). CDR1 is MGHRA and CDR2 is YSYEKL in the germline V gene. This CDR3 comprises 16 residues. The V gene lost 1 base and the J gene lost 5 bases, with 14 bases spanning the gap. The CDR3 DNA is TGCGCCAGCAGCCAAGGGCCGGGGATCTTGACCGGGGAGCTGTTTTTT. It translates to CASSQGPGILTGELFF.

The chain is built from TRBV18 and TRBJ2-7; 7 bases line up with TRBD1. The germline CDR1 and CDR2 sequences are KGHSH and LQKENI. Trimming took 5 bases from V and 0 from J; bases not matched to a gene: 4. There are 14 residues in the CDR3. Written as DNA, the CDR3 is TGTGCCAGCTCAAAACAGGGGAGCTCCTACGAGCAGTACGTC. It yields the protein CASSKQGSSYEQYV.

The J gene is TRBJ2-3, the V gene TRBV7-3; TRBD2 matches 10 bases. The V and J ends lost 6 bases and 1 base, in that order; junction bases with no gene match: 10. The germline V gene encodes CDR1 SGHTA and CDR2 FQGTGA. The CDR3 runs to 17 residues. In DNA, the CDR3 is TGTGCCAGCAGTTTAGCGGGAGGCAATACGGGCACAGATACGCAGTATTTT. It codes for CASSLAGGNTGTDTQYF.

The CDR3 is CASSQTWFNSPLHF. CDR3 nucleotides: TGTGCCAGCAGCCAGACTTGGTTCAATTCACCCCTCCACTTT. The chain combines TRBV7-2 with TRBJ1-6, with D hard to call. Trimming stripped 5 bases from V and 7 bases from J, with 12 bases between. The CDR3 extends over 14 amino acids. The V gene's germline CDR1 is SGHTA and CDR2 FQGNSA. The variable domain in full, completed from reference TRBV7-2 and TRBJ1-6, reads GAGVSQSPSNKVTEKGKDVELRCDPISGHTALYWYRQSLGQGLEFLIYFQGNSAPDKSGLPSDRFSAERTGGSVSTLTIQRTQQEDSAVYLCASSQTWFNSPLHFGNGTRLTVT.

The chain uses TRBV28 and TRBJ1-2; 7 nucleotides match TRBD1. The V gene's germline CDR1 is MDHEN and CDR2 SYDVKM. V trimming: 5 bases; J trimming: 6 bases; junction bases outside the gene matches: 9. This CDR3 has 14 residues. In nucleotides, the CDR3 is TGTGCCAGCAGTCCCCACCCAGGGGGAGATGGCTACACCTTC. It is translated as CASSPHPGGDGYTF.

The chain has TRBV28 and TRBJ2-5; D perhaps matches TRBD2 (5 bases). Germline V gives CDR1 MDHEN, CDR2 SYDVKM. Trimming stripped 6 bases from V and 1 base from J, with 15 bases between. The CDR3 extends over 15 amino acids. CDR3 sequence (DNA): TGTGCCAGCAGCACGCCTTCAGGAGGCCAAGAGACCCAGTACTTC. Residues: CASSTPSGGQETQYF.

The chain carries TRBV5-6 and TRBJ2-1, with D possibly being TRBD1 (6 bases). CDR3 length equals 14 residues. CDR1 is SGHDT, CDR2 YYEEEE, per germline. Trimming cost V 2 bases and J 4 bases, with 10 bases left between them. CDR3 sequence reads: CASSFGTSYNEQFF. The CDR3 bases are TGTGCCAGCAGCTTTGGGACATCGTACAATGAGCAGTTCTTC.

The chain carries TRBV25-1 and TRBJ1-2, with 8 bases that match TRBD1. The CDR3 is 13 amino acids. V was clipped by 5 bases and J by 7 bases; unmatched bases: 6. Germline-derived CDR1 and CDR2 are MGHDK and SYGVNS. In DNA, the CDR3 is TGTGCCAGCAGTTTATGGGACAGGTTTGGCTACACCTTC. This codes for CASSLWDRFGYTF.

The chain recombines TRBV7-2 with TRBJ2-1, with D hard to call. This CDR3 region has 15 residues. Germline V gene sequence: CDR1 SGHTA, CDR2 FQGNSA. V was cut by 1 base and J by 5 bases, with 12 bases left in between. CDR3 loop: CASSLVGARNNEQFF. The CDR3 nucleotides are TGTGCCAGCAGCTTAGTTGGAGCCCGCAACAATGAGCAGTTCTTC.